The clone carrying this T cell receptor (beta chain) showed up just a few times. Its antigen is not known. RNA transcripts provided the template for amplifying TCR beta CDR3 regions. Amplification began with first-round RT-PCR using HTBI primers, then second-round multiplex PCR was performed. TCRdb recomputed calls from the multiplex PCR reads with MiXCR, one row per CDR3 protein. This sample has hundreds of thousands of distinct CDR3 sequences, with about 20% found just once. The data were taken from a study of Graves' ophthalmopathy and Graves' hyperthyroidism. Overall study findings and caveats: Blood also harbored most expanded thyroid clonotypes above 0.001 frequency. Sensitivity reached more than 85% and specificity about 81% for a 13-signature model separating ophthalmopathy from stable hyperthyroidism.

The CDR3 extends over 17 amino acids. Per the germline V gene, CDR1 is MNHNS and CDR2 is SASEGT. Trimming took 6 bases from V and 4 from J; bases not matched to a gene: 15. Sequencing was carried out using peripheral blood. This chain links TRBV6-1 with TRBJ2-5; TRBD1 matches at 9 bases. The source of this sequence is a woman younger than 35 with stable Graves' hyperthyroidism. Some clones in this sample may be carry-over from other donors' samples. CDR3 sequence reads: CASSSMGTGSRRETQYF. CDR3 bases: TGTGCCAGCAGCTCAATGGGGACAGGGAGCCGGCGAGAGACCCAGTACTTC.